One and the same sample provided the 3 T cell receptor beta chains below, sequenced in a study of CD8 T cells in ankylosing spondylitis. TCRdb itself ran the 5' RACE reads through MiXCR, one entry per CDR3 protein. The table has roughly 160,000 distinct CDR3 sequences, 9.5% to 10% seen once; the top ten hold around 15%. What was sequenced was blood, either unsorted or a sorted T cell fraction (not recorded which). These receptors were obtained from a female donor with ankylosing spondylitis or in good health (not recorded which).

This clonotype showed up many times. This chain connects TRBV12-3 or TRBV12-4 to TRBJ1-4; no reliable D call. The V end lost 1 base, the J end lost 2 bases, and 5 bases lay between the germline ends. The CDR3 totals 14 residues. DNA of the CDR3: TGTGCCAGCAGTTTAGGTGGGACTAATGAAAAACTGTTTTTT. The encoded protein is CASSLGGTNEKLFF.

A few counts support this clonotype. The chain couples TRBV9 to TRBJ2-1; 9 bases match TRBD2. Germline CDR1 is SGDLS and CDR2 is YYNGEE. V lost 0 bases and J lost 6; bases outside the gene matches: 4. This CDR3 comprises 15 residues. CDR3 bases: TGTGCCAGCAGCGTAGAGCCTAGCGGGGTCAATGAGCAGTTCTTC. It codes for CASSVEPSGVNEQFF.

The CDR3 spells CASSVSGTDWTGELFF. The CDR3 coding sequence is TGTGCCAGCAGCGTCTCCGGGACAGACTGGACCGGGGAGCTGTTTTTT. The chain employs TRBV13 and TRBJ2-2; 7 positions agree with TRBD1. Germline CDR1 and CDR2: PRHDT and FYEKMQ (reference sequence). Losses at the gene ends were 5 bases for V and 5 bases for J; bases not matched to a gene: 11. The CDR3 covers 16 residues.